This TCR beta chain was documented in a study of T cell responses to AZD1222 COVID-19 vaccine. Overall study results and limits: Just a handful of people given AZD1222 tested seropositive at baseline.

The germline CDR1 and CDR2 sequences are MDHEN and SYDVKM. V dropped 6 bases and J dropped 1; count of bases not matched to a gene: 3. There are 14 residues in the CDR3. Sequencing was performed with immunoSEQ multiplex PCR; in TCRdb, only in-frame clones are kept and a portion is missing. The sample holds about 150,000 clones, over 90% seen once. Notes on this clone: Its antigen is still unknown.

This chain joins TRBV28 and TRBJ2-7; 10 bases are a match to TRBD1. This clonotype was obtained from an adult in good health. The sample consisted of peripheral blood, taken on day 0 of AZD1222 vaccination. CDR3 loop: CASRGTGDSYEQYF. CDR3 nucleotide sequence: TGTGCCAGCAGAGGGACAGGGGATTCCTACGAGCAGTACTTC. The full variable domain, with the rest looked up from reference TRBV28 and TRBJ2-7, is DVKVTQSSRYLVKRTGEKVFLECVQDMDHENMFWYRQDPGLGLRLIYFSYDVKMKEKGDIPEGYSVSREKKERFSLILESASTNQTSMYLCASRGTGDSYEQYFGPGTRLTVT.